The clone carrying this T cell receptor (beta chain) was detected only a few times. Its target is not known. The data are from a study of response to subunit inactivated influenza vaccine. General study points: The authors proposed limited new T cell recruitment per seasonal influenza vaccination.

A single record per CDR3 protein comes from TCRdb applying MiXCR to the RT-PCR reads. Here the sample spans 250,000 to 350,000 distinct CDR3 sequences, about 20% being singletons. This CDR3 comprises 13 residues. CDR1 and CDR2 from the germline V gene are MNHNS and SASEGT. V lost 8 bases and J 1 base, leaving 11 bases between the germline ends. This receptor was obtained from a man aged 50 to 69 who received an inactivated influenza vaccine. The chain uses TRBV6-1 and TRBJ1-1; tentative D call: TRBD1 (5 bases). The sample consisted of PBMCs from blood, taken less than 22 months after vaccination. The CDR3 loop is CASYGAGNTEAFF. In nucleotides, the CDR3 is TGTGCCAGCTACGGGGCCGGGAACACTGAAGCTTTCTTT.